Below, 21 T cell receptor beta chains from the same sample are listed, as sequenced in a study of breast tumors, draining lymph nodes, adjacent tissues. A single record per CDR3 protein comes from TCRdb applying MiXCR to the multiplex PCR reads. The profile shows 170,000 or so distinct CDR3 sequences, 30% to 35% of them singletons. The lymph nodes were axillary draining lymph nodes from breast cancer patients. The sequenced sample was axillary lymph node tissue. The receptors were gathered from a female donor with breast cancer. Some clones in this sample may be carry-over from other donors' samples.

This clonotype has at least ten counts. This chain joins TRBV7-2 and TRBJ2-2; no reliable D call. The CDR3 is 15 amino acids. The germline V gene encodes CDR1 SGHTA and CDR2 FQGNSA. V gave up 6 bases and J gave up 4 bases, with 15 bases separating them. The CDR3 region is CASSPREAVTGELFF. In DNA form, the CDR3 reads TGTGCCAGCAGTCCACGTGAGGCGGTCACCGGGGAGCTGTTTTTT.

The table lists this clonotype with many counts. CDR3 nucleotide sequence: TGTGCCAGCAGCGTCAGGTCCGGGCGGGATGAGCAGTTCTTC. Residues: CASSVRSGRDEQFF. The V call is TRBV9, the J call TRBJ2-1; D might be TRBD2 (5 bases). The CDR3 consists of 14 residues. The V gene lost 2 bases and the J gene lost 8 bases, with 14 bases spanning the gap. CDR1 and CDR2 from the germline V gene are SGDLS and YYNGEE.

About this clonotype: The germline gene is not matched at one end of the junction; a read error may be the cause. The chain has TRBV11-2 and TRBJ2-3, with TRBD2 matching over 7 bases. Germline loops: CDR1 SGHAT, CDR2 FQNNGV. This CDR3 contains 15 residues. Here the CDR3 DNA reads TGTGCCGGCAGCTTTAGCGGGCCCCGGAAAGATACGCAGTATTTT. This gives the protein CAGSFSGPRKDTQYF.

As to this clonotype: This could be a read error, since a much larger clone is one nucleotide away. No conserved phenylalanine or tryptophan is present at the end of the CDR3, so a read error is the likely explanation. The CDR3 reads CASGLGMTRLDEQFY. CDR3 nucleotides: TGTGCTAGTGGTCTGGGAATGACTAGATTGGATGAGCAGTTCTAC. The chain links TRBV12-5 to TRBJ2-1; D perhaps matches TRBD2 (6 bases). Trimming removed 5 bases at V and 8 bases at J, with 19 bases between. CDR3 length: 15 amino acids. Germline V gene lookup returns CDR1 LGHNT and CDR2 FRNRAP.

This clonotype has ten or more counts. This chain joins TRBV15 and TRBJ1-4; 8 nucleotides align to TRBD1. After removal of 0 bases from V and 5 bases from J, the junction contained 5 bases not matched to a gene. Germline V gene lookup returns CDR1 LNHNV and CDR2 YYDKDF (reference sequence). This CDR3 region has 16 residues. The CDR3, as DNA: TGTGCCACCAGCAGAGATGGGAACAGGGGGAATGAAAAACTGTTTTTT. This sequence encodes CATSRDGNRGNEKLFF. The whole variable domain, remainder taken from reference TRBV15 and TRBJ1-4, is DAMVIQNPRYQVTQFGKPVTLSCSQTLNHNVMYWYQQKSSQAPKLLFHYYDKDFNNEADTPDNFQSRRPNTSFCFLDIRSPGLGDTAMYLCATSRDGNRGNEKLFFGSGTQLSVL.

On this clonotype: The conserved closing phenylalanine or tryptophan is absent in this CDR3, likely reflecting a read error. Because the CDR3's place on the DNA is in doubt, the DNA is left out and the CDR3 is given as listed by TCRdb. V gene TRBV5-1 combines with J gene TRBJ1-6. Germline V gene data show CDR1 as SGHRS and CDR2 as YFSETQ. A total of 8 residues make up the CDR3, ends included. This chain's CDR3 is CASSLDSS.

This clonotype was counted between two and nine times. The CDR3 carries no conserved terminal phenylalanine or tryptophan, so it likely arises from a read error. CDR3 residues: CASTPREGATYYEQYS. CDR3 DNA: TGTGCCAGTACCCCCCGAGAGGGGGCCACGTACTACGAGCAGTACTCC. The genes are TRBV19 and TRBJ2-7; 7 bases are shared with TRBD1. Germline V CDR1 and CDR2: LNHDA, SQIVND (reference sequence). V was clipped by 7 bases and J by 3 bases; unmatched bases: 15. This CDR3 is built from 16 residues.

Concerning this clonotype itself: One base away lies a much larger clone, so this may be a sequencing read error. The V gene is TRBV13, the J gene TRBJ2-7; perhaps TRBD2 as D (5 bases). The germline gives CDR1 PRHDT, CDR2 FYEKMQ (reference sequence). There are 14 residues in the CDR3. Trimming stripped 5 bases from V and 9 bases from J, with 20 bases between. CDR3 residues: CASSPRGGTNGQYF. Here the CDR3 DNA reads TGTGCCAGCAGCCCCCGCGGAGGTACCAACGGGCAGTACTTC.

This clonotype has a count of ten or more. V is TRBV7-2 and J is TRBJ2-5, with no clear D. Between the trimmed V and J ends, which lost 3 bases and 5 bases, there was a span of 7 bases. CDR1 SGHTA and CDR2 FQGNSA come from the germline V gene. This CDR3 contains 12 residues. CDR3 in DNA: TGTGCCAGCAGCTTTTTGGCTGAGACCCAGTACTTC. Its protein is CASSFLAETQYF.

V is TRBV29-1 and J is TRBJ2-1, with 11 bases identical to TRBD2. Germline CDR1 SQVTM, CDR2 ANQGSEA. J was trimmed by 6 bases and V by 5 bases; bases with no gene match: 6. The CDR3 has 14 residues. The CDR3 nucleotides read TGCAGCGTTAAACTAGCGGGAGCGCCCAATGAGCAGTTCTTC. Its translation is CSVKLAGAPNEQFF.

The CDR3 sequence: CARDGVANEKLFF. Here the CDR3 DNA reads TGTGCTAGAGATGGGGTGGCTAATGAAAAACTGTTTTTT. The chain carries TRBV15 and TRBJ1-4; D is unresolved. The CDR3 has 13 amino acids. CDR1 is LNHNV, CDR2 YYDKDF, per germline (reference sequence). The full variable domain, completed using reference TRBV15 and TRBJ1-4, is DAMVIQNPRYQVTQFGKPVTLSCSQTLNHNVMYWYQQKSSQAPKLLFHYYDKDFNNEADTPDNFQSRRPNTSFCFLDIRSPGLGDTAMYLCARDGVANEKLFFGSGTQLSVL.

This clonotype came up many times. V gene TRBV19 combines with J gene TRBJ1-6; TRBD1 might be the D (5 bases). The V gene lost 0 bases and the J gene lost 3 bases, with 9 bases spanning the gap. This CDR3 has 16 amino acids. The germline V gene encodes CDR1 LNHDA and CDR2 SQIVND (reference sequence). The CDR3 DNA follows: TGTGCCAGTAGTATAGATACAGGACGCTATAATTCACCCCTCCACTTT. Translated: CASSIDTGRYNSPLHF.

This clonotype was detected ten times or more. The rearrangement links TRBV11-2 to TRBJ2-1; TRBD2 might be the D (5 bases). Germline V lookup: CDR1 SGHAT, CDR2 FQNNGV. CDR3 length: 14 residues. The ends were cut back, 3 bases at V and 3 bases at J, with 9 bases in the middle. Written as DNA, the CDR3 is TGTGCCAGCAGCTTGGCGGGCTTCTACAATGAGCAGTTCTTC. Its translation is CASSLAGFYNEQFF. Variable domain in full (rest from reference TRBV11-2 and TRBJ2-1): EAGVAQSPRYKIIEKRQSVAFWCNPISGHATLYWYQQILGQGPKLLIQFQNNGVVDDSQLPKDRFSAERLKGVDSTLKIQPAKLEDSAVYLCASSLAGFYNEQFFGPGTRLTVL.

On this clonotype itself: A much larger clone sits a single nucleotide away, making a read error possible. The chain has TRBV6-5 and TRBJ2-7; D unresolved. Germline V gives CDR1 MNHEY, CDR2 SVGAGI. The CDR3 spans 13 residues. V lost 7 bases, J lost 3 bases, and 13 bases lay in between. In DNA, the CDR3 is TGTGCCAGCATCCAGGAGACATACTACGAGCAGTACTTC. Protein product: CASIQETYYEQYF.

This clonotype was recorded many times. In nucleotides, the CDR3 is TGTGCCAGCAGCTTAGCCAGCCCCTACGAGCAGTACTTC. Amino acid sequence: CASSLASPYEQYF. The chain combines TRBV11-3 with TRBJ2-7; no clear D gene. The CDR3 has 13 residues. The germline CDR1 and CDR2 sequences are SGHNT and YENEEA. Trimming shortened V by 1 base and J by 2 bases, and 6 bases separated the two germline ends.

This clonotype was observed at least ten times. The chain has TRBV10-1 and TRBJ2-1; the match to TRBD2 covers 7 bases. Looked up from germline, CDR1 is WNHNN and CDR2 is SYGVQD (reference sequence). The junction had 11 bases not matched to a gene; V was cut back by 7 bases and J by 8 bases. This CDR3 spans 14 amino acids. The CDR3 loop is CASKGGGSGDEQFF. The CDR3 bases are TGCGCCAGCAAGGGTGGGGGGAGCGGGGATGAGCAGTTCTTC.

This clonotype was counted at least ten times. The gene calls are TRBV9 and TRBJ2-7, with D uncertain. This CDR3 region has 15 residues. With 0 bases removed from V and 5 bases from J, the gap between germline ends came to 15 bases. The germline V gene encodes CDR1 SGDLS and CDR2 YYNGEE. CDR3: CASSVGPSPGNEQYF. CDR3 DNA: TGTGCCAGCAGCGTAGGGCCCTCCCCGGGCAACGAGCAGTACTTC.

As for this clonotype: A much larger clone is a single base away; this may be a read error. The chain carries TRBV12-3 or TRBV12-4 and TRBJ2-3, with 8 bases lining up with TRBD2. The CDR3 runs to 16 residues. The V segment lost 5 bases and the J segment 2 bases; nucleotides outside the gene matches: 9. For the CDR3, the DNA is TGTGCCAGCAGTCGCCTACTAGCGGCCTACACAGATACGCAGTATTTT. This codes for CASSRLLAAYTDTQYF.

The V call is TRBV6-1, the J call TRBJ2-5; a weak D match, TRBD2 (8 bases). V shed 5 bases and J shed 9 bases, with 25 bases lying between them. CDR1 is MNHNS and CDR2 is SASEGT in the germline V gene. The CDR3 sequence is 16 residues long. The CDR3 region is CASSHSTGRGLGAQYF. The CDR3 coding sequence is TGTGCCAGCAGTCACTCGACAGGGAGGGGACTAGGGGCCCAGTACTTC.

This clonotype appeared many times. The chain has TRBV10-3 and TRBJ1-1, with D tentatively TRBD1 (5 bases). The length of the CDR3 is 14 residues. The germline V and J ends were trimmed by 7 bases and 1 base, with 13 bases remaining between them. From germline, CDR1 is ENHRY and CDR2 SYGVKD. CDR3 DNA sequence: TGTGCCATCACTAAAGACAGATCGAACACTGAAGCTTTCTTT. This sequence encodes CAITKDRSNTEAFF.

This clonotype was observed once. The rearrangement links TRBV29-1 to TRBJ2-1; D tentatively reads TRBD1 or TRBD2 (5 bases each). This CDR3 has 13 residues. V dropped 4 bases and J dropped 6 bases, with 13 bases sitting between them. Germline-derived CDR1 and CDR2 are SQVTM and ANQGSEA. CDR3 loop: CSVVGTAANEQFF. CDR3 DNA sequence: TGCAGCGTTGTCGGGACCGCCGCCAATGAGCAGTTCTTC.